This T cell receptor beta chain was found in a study of cytomegalovirus exposure and HLA in healthy donors. Study results and limitations: Most TCR sequences were seen very rarely across donors, but some public TCRs occurred in many.

The CDR3 covers 14 residues. Germline V gives CDR1 SGHDT, CDR2 YYEEEE. The germline V and J ends were trimmed by 0 bases and 6 bases, with 12 bases remaining between them. PCR amplification relied on 60 Vbeta primers (plus 13 Jbeta primers). Measured with immunoSEQ multiplex PCR; TCRdb has only the in-frame clones, and not every one. The data contain under 150,000 clones, around three quarters of them singletons. As concerns this clone: Its specificity is unknown.

The source of this sequence is a man aged 25 to 40 in good health and CMV-seronegative. Sequences were obtained from PBMCs. This chain links TRBV5-6 with TRBJ1-2; D is perhaps TRBD1 (6 bases). This CDR3 is CASSLARGVDGYTF. The CDR3 coding sequence is TGTGCCAGCAGCTTGGCCAGGGGTGTTGATGGCTACACCTTC.